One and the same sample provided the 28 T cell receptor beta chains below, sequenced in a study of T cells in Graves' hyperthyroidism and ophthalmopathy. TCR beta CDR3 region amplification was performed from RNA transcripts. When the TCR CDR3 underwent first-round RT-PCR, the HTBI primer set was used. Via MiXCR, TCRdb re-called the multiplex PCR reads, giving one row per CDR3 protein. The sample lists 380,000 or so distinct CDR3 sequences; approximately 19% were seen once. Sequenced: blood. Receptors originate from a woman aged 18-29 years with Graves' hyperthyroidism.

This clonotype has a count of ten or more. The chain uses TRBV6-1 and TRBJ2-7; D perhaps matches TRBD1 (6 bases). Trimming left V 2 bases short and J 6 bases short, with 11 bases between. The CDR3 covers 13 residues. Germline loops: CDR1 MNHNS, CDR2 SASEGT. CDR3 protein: CASSEYRDGEQYF. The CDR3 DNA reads TGTGCCAGCAGTGAATACAGGGATGGCGAGCAGTACTTC.

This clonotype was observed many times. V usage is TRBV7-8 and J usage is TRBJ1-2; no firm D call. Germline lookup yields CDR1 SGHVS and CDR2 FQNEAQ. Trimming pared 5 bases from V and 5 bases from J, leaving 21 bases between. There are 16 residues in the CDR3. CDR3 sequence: CASSPHTRLSPYGYTF. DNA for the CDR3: TGTGCCAGCAGCCCCCACACACGGCTCAGCCCTTATGGCTACACCTTC.

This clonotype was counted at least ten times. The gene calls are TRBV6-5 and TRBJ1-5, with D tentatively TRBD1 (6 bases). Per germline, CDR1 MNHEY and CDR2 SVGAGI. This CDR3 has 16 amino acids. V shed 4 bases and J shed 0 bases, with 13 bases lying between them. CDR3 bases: TGTGCCAGCAGTTGGACACAGGGATATAGCAATCAGCCCCAGCATTTT. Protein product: CASSWTQGYSNQPQHF.

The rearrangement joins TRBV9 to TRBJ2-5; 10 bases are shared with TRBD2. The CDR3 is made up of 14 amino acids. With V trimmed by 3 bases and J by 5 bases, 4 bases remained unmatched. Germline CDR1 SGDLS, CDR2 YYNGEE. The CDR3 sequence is CASSAPSGGETQYF. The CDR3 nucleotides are TGTGCCAGCAGCGCCCCTAGCGGGGGCGAGACCCAGTACTTC.

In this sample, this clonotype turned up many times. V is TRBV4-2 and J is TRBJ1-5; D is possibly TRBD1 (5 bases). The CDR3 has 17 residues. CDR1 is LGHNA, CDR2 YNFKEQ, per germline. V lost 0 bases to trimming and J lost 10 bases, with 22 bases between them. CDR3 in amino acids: CASSQEEAGDGIFPQHF. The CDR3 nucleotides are TGTGCCAGCAGCCAAGAAGAAGCGGGGGACGGTATCTTTCCCCAGCATTTT.

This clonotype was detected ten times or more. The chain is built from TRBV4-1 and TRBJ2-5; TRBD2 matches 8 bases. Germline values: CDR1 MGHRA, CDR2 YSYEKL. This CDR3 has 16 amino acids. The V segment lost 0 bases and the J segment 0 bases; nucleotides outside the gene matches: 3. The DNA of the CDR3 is TGCGCCAGCAGCCAAGAAGGCGGGGGGTACCAAGAGACCCAGTACTTC. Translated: CASSQEGGGYQETQYF.

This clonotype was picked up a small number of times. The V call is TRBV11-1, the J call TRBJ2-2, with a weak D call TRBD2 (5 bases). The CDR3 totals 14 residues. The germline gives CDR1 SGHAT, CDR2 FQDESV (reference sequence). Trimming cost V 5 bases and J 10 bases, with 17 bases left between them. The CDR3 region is CASSPRRDSQELFF. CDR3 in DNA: TGTGCCAGCAGCCCAAGACGGGATTCACAGGAGCTGTTTTTT.

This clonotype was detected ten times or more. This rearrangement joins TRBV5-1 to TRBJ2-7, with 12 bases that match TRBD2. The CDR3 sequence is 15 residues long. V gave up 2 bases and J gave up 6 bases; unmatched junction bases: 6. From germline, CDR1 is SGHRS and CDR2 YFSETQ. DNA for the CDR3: TGCGCCAGCAGCTTATTGACTAGCGGGGGTCGCGAGCAGTACTTC. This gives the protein CASSLLTSGGREQYF.

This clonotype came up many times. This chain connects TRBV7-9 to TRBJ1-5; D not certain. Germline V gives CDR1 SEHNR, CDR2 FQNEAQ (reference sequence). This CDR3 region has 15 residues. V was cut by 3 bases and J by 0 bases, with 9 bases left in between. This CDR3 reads CASSFSDLSNQPQHF. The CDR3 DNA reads TGTGCCAGCAGCTTCTCGGACCTTAGCAATCAGCCCCAGCATTTT.

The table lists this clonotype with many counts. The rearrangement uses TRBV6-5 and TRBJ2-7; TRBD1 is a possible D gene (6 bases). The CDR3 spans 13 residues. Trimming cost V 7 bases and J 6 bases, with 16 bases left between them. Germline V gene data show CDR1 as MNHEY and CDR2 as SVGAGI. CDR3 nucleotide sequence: TGTGCCAGCACCGAAACAGGGAAGAGCGAGCAGTACTTC. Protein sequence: CASTETGKSEQYF.

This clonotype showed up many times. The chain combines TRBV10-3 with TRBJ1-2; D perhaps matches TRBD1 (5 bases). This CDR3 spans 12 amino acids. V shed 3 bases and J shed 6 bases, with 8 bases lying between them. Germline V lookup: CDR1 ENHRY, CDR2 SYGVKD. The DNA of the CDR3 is TGTGCCATCAGTGATCTAGGGGATGGCTACACCTTC. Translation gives CAISDLGDGYTF.

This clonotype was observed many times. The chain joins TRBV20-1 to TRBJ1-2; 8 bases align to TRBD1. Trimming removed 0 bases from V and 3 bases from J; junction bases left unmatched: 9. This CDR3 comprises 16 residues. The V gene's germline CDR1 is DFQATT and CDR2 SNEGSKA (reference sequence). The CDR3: CSARDLSETGDYGYTF. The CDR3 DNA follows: TGCAGTGCTAGAGATCTCAGCGAGACAGGGGACTATGGCTACACCTTC.

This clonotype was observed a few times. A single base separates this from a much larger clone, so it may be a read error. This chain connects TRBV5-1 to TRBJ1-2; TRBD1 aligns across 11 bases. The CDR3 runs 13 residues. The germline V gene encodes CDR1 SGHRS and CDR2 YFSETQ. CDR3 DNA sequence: TGCGTCAGCAGCTGGGACAGGGGGGACGGCTACACCTTC. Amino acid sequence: CVSSWDRGDGYTF.

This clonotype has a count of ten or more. CDR3 nucleotides: TGTGCCAGCAGCACCTACAGGGGGCGAAATCAGCCCCAGCATTTT. Protein: CASSTYRGRNQPQHF. The V gene is TRBV7-8, the J gene TRBJ1-5, with 9 bases matching TRBD1. Germline V gene data show CDR1 as SGHVS and CDR2 as FQNEAQ. The junction had 6 bases not matched to a gene; V was cut back by 5 bases and J by 4 bases. This CDR3 is built from 15 residues.

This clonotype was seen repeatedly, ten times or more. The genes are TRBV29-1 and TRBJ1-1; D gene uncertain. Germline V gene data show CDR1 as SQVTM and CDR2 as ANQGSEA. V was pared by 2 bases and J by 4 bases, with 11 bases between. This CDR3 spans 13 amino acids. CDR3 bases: TGCAGCGTTGAATCTGGGGAAGGCACTGAAGCTTTCTTT. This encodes CSVESGEGTEAFF.

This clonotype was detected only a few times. CDR3 residues: CASSQDPGHLFTDTQYF. CDR3 bases: TGTGCCAGCAGCCAAGATCCGGGACACTTATTCACAGATACGCAGTATTTT. The chain employs TRBV4-2 and TRBJ2-3; perhaps TRBD1 as D (6 bases). Trimming left V 0 bases short and J 2 bases short, with 15 bases between. Germline V lookup: CDR1 LGHNA, CDR2 YNFKEQ. The CDR3 has 17 residues.

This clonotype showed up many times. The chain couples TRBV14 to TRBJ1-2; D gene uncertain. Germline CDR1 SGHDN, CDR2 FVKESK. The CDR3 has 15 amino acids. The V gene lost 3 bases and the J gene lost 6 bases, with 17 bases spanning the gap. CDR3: CASSQRRGRVDGYTF. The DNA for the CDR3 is TGTGCCAGCAGCCAGAGACGAGGGCGAGTAGATGGCTACACCTTC.

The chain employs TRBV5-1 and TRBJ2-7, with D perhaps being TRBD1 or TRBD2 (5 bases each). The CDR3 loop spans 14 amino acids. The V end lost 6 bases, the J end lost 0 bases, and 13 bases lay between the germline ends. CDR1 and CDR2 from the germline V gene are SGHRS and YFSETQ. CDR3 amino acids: CASNSGPTSYEQYF. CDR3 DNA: TGCGCCAGCAATTCGGGGCCTACCTCCTACGAGCAGTACTTC.

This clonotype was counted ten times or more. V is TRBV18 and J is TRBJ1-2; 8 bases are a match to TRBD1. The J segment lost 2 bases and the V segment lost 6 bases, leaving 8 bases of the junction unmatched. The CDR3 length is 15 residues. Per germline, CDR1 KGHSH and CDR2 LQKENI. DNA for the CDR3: TGTGCCAGCTCCCAAATCGACAGGGGAAACTATGGCTACACCTTC. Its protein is CASSQIDRGNYGYTF.

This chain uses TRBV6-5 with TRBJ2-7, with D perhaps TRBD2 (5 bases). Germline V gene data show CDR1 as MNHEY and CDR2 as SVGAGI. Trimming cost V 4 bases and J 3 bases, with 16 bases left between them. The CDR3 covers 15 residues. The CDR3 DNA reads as TGTGCCAGCAGTTTTGGGCCAACGGGGTTCTACGAGCAGTACTTC. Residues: CASSFGPTGFYEQYF.

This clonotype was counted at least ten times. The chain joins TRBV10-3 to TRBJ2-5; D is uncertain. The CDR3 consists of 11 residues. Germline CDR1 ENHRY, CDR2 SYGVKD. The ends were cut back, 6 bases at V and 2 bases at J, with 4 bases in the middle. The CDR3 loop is CAIRSQETQYF. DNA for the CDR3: TGTGCCATCAGATCACAAGAGACCCAGTACTTC.

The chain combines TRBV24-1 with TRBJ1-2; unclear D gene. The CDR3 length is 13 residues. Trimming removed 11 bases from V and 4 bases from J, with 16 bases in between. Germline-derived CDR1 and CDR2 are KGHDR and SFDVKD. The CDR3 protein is CASAGSRFYGYTF. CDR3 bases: TGTGCCAGCGCGGGTAGTCGATTCTATGGCTACACCTTC.

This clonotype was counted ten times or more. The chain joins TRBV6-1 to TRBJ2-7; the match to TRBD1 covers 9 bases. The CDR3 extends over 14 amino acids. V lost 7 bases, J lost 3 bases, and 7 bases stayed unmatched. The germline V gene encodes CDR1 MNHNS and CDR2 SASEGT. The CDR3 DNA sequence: TGTGCCAGCATCTCCGGGACAGGGCGCTACGAGCAGTACTTC. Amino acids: CASISGTGRYEQYF.

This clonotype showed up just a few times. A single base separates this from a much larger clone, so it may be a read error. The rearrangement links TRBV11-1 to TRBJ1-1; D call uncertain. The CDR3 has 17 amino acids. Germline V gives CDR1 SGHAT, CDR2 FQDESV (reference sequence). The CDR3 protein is CASSSTTRIAYGSFACF. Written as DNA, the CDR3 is TGTGCCAGCAGCTCCACGACCCGGATCGCCTACGGATCATTCGCTTGCTTT.

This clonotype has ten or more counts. The CDR3 loop is CASRPTANTGELFF. Here the CDR3 DNA reads TGTGCCAGCAGGCCGACAGCAAACACCGGGGAGCTGTTTTTT. The V call is TRBV28, the J call TRBJ2-2, with D perhaps TRBD1 (5 bases). V lost 6 bases and J lost 2, with 10 bases in between. CDR1 is MDHEN, CDR2 SYDVKM, per germline. CDR3 size: 14 residues.

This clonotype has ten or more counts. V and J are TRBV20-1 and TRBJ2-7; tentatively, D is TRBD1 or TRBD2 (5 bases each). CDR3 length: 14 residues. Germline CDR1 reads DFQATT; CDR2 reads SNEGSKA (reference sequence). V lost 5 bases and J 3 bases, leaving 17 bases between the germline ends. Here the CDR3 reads CSAGGRGGIYEQYF. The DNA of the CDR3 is TGCAGTGCTGGAGGAAGGGGCGGAATCTACGAGCAGTACTTC.

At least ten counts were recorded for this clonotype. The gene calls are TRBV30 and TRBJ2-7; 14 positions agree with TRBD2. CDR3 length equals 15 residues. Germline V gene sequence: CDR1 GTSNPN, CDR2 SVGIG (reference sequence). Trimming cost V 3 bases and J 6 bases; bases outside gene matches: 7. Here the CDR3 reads CAWRPTSGGAVEQYF. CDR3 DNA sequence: TGTGCCTGGAGGCCGACTAGCGGGGGGGCGGTCGAGCAGTACTTC.

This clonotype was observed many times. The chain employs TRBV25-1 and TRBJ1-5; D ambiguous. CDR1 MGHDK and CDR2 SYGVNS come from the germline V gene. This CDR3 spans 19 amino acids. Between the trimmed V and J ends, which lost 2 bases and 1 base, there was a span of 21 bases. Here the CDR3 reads CASSEVPPQPWVSNQPQHF. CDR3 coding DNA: TGTGCCAGCAGTGAAGTCCCTCCACAGCCATGGGTAAGCAATCAGCCCCAGCATTTT.